One sample yielded the 12 T cell receptor beta chains listed below, sequenced in a study of regulatory T cells in long-lasting Graves disease. CDR3-region Arm-PCR and iRepertoire HTBI primers produced the TCR beta libraries. Each CDR3 protein gets one entry after TCRdb re-called the multiplex PCR reads with MiXCR. Here the sample spans approximately 350,000 distinct CDR3 sequences, approximately 15% being singletons. Documented time point: newly diagnosed GD, antithyroid drugs for less than 3 months. From RNA extracted from PBMCs, the TCR library was made. The data also belong to a second study, concerning T cells in Graves' hyperthyroidism and ophthalmopathy.

This specimen consisted of peripheral blood mononuclear cells (PBMCs), obtained at new diagnosis, from a patient treated with antithyroid drugs. Every receptor here comes from a man aged 35 to 55 with Graves disease.

This clonotype showed up many times. The V gene is TRBV20-1, the J gene TRBJ1-3; D unresolved. Between the trimmed V and J ends, which lost 1 base and 3 bases, there was a span of 4 bases. This CDR3 has 12 residues. Germline assignment: CDR1 DFQATT and CDR2 SNEGSKA (reference sequence). CDR3 DNA sequence: TGCAGTGCTAGAGTCTATGGAAACACCATATATTTT. It codes for CSARVYGNTIYF.

This clonotype occurred a few times. This may be a read error: a much more frequent sequence differs by one nucleotide. This rearrangement joins TRBV6-2 or TRBV6-3 to TRBJ2-6; D not certain. The CDR3 runs to 15 residues. V lost 6 bases, J lost 1 base, and 10 bases lay in between. Looked up from germline, CDR1 is MNHEY and CDR2 is SVGEGT. The CDR3 region is CASRDDGSGANVLTF. CDR3 bases: TGTGCCAGCAGGGATGACGGGTCTGGGGCCAACGTCCTGACTTTC.

Ten or more counts support this clonotype. CDR3: CASSFKQTSGGSDTQYF. CDR3 DNA: TGCGCCAGCAGCTTCAAGCAGACTAGCGGGGGTTCAGATACGCAGTATTTT. This chain uses TRBV5-1 with TRBJ2-3; TRBD2 matches 12 bases. CDR1 SGHRS and CDR2 YFSETQ come from the germline V gene. The junction had 8 bases not matched to a gene; V was cut back by 2 bases and J by 4 bases. The CDR3 covers 17 residues. The whole variable domain, filled in from reference TRBV5-1 and TRBJ2-3, reads KAGVTQTPRYLIKTRGQQVTLSCSPISGHRSVSWYQQTPGQGLQFLFEYFSETQRNKGNFPGRFSGRQFSNSRSEMNVSTLELGDSALYLCASSFKQTSGGSDTQYFGPGTRLTVL.

The rearrangement joins TRBV3-1 to TRBJ2-7, with 9 bases aligning to TRBD1. Germline V gene sequence: CDR1 LGHDT, CDR2 YNNKEL (reference sequence). V was pared by 3 bases and J by 5 bases, with 8 bases of the junction left unmatched. CDR3 size: 15 residues. For the CDR3, the DNA is TGTGCCAGCAGCCACAGGGACAGGGTAACAAACGAGCAGTACTTC. Amino acids: CASSHRDRVTNEQYF.

This clonotype was recorded at least ten times. At one boundary the junction diverges from the germline segment, which might be a read error. V is TRBV6-5 and J is TRBJ1-5, with unresolved D. The CDR3 totals 14 residues. Germline assignment: CDR1 MNHEY and CDR2 SVGAGI. The CDR3, as DNA: TGTGCCAGCAGTAACTCCTATAGCAATCAGCCCCAGCATTTT. Protein: CASSNSYSNQPQHF.

This clonotype was seen many times. V usage is TRBV4-3 and J usage is TRBJ2-7; TRBD1 is a possible D gene (6 bases). V gave up 4 bases and J gave up 5 bases, with 12 bases separating them. The CDR3 sequence is 13 residues long. Germline lookup yields CDR1 LGHNA and CDR2 YSLEER. The CDR3: CASSPNRADEQYF. CDR3 in DNA: TGCGCCAGCAGCCCAAACAGGGCCGACGAGCAGTACTTC.

J is TRBJ1-2 and V is TRBV9; D gene ambiguous. This CDR3 is 15 amino acids long. CDR1 and CDR2 from the germline V gene are SGDLS and YYNGEE. V dropped 3 bases and J dropped 5 bases, with 17 bases sitting between them. The CDR3 spells CASSDGPILPYGYTF. The DNA for the CDR3 is TGTGCCAGCAGCGACGGCCCGATTCTTCCTTATGGCTACACCTTC. Based on the CDR3 plus reference TRBV9 and TRBJ1-2, the full variable domain is DSGVTQTPKHLITATGQRVTLRCSPRSGDLSVYWYQQSLDQGLQFLIQYYNGEERAKGNILERFSAQQFPDLHSELNLSSLELGDSALYFCASSDGPILPYGYTFGSGTRLTVV.

This clonotype was seen at least ten times. The chain combines TRBV12-3 or TRBV12-4 with TRBJ2-1; 12 bases match TRBD2. J gave up 9 bases and V 6 bases, and 3 bases lay outside the gene matches. The CDR3 loop spans 13 amino acids. CDR3 sequence reads: CASSLAGGGEQFF. DNA of the CDR3: TGTGCCAGCAGCCTAGCGGGGGGGGGTGAGCAGTTCTTC.

This clonotype was seen only a few times. At one boundary the junction diverges from the germline segment, which might be a read error. The chain joins TRBV20-1 to TRBJ1-6; TRBD1 is a possible D gene (5 bases). Germline V gene data show CDR1 as DFQATT and CDR2 as SNEGSKA (reference sequence). CDR3 length equals 14 residues. Here the CDR3 DNA reads TGCAGTGCAAGAGGGACGGTCTATAATTCACCCCTCCACTTT. Translating gives CSARGTVYNSPLHF.

This chain links TRBV11-2 with TRBJ2-1, with D possibly TRBD2 on 7 matching bases. In germline, CDR1 is SGHAT, CDR2 FQNNGV. Trimming removed 6 bases from V and 9 bases from J, with 24 bases in between. The length of the CDR3 is 16 residues. For the CDR3, the DNA is TGTGCCAGCAGGTCGTTAGGGGGGGGGACAAGGGGTGAGCAGTTCTTC. Translating gives CASRSLGGGTRGEQFF. The variable domain in full, with the rest retrieved from reference TRBV11-2 and TRBJ2-1, is EAGVAQSPRYKIIEKRQSVAFWCNPISGHATLYWYQQILGQGPKLLIQFQNNGVVDDSQLPKDRFSAERLKGVDSTLKIQPAKLEDSAVYLCASRSLGGGTRGEQFFGPGTRLTVL.

This clonotype occurred once. The J gene is TRBJ1-2, the V gene TRBV6-1; D call uncertain. Germline CDR1 and CDR2: MNHNS and SASEGT. The CDR3 covers 14 residues. V lost 4 bases to trimming and J lost 5 bases, with 14 bases between them. The CDR3, as DNA: TGTGCCAGCAGTGCACAAGGAAGGGAATATGGCTACACCTTC. It translates to CASSAQGREYGYTF.

Ten or more counts support this clonotype. The V and J genes are TRBV6-5 and TRBJ2-7; 7 bases align to TRBD1. The CDR3 runs to 15 residues. J was trimmed by 7 bases and V by 2 bases; bases with no gene match: 11. Per the germline V gene, CDR1 is MNHEY and CDR2 is SVGAGI. This chain's CDR3 is CASSYSPGQPREQYF. The CDR3, as DNA: TGTGCCAGCAGTTACAGCCCGGGACAGCCAAGGGAGCAGTACTTC.